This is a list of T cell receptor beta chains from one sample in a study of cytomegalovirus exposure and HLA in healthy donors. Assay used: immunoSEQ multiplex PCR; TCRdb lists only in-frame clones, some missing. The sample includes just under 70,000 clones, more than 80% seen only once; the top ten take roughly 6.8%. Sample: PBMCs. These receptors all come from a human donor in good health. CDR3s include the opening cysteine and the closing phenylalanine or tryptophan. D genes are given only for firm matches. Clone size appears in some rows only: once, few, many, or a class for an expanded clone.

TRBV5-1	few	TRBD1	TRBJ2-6	CASSSGQGTSGANVLPF	TGCGCCAGCAGCTCGGGACAGGGGACCTCTGGGGCCAACGTCCTGCCTTTC
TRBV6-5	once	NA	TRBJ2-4	CASRPTLAKNIQYF	TGTGCCAGCAGGCCAACTCTAGCCAAAAACATTCAGTACTTC
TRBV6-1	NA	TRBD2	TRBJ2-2	CASSGAGTSTGELFF	TGTGCCAGCAGTGGGGCCGGGACTAGCACCGGGGAGCTGTTTTTT
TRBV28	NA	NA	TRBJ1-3	CASDSRSGNTIYF	TGTGCCAGCGACAGTCGCTCTGGAAACACCATATATTTT
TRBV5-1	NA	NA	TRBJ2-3	CASSLVIADTQYF	TGCGCCAGCAGCTTGGTAATTGCAGATACGCAGTATTTT
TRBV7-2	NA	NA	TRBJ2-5	CASSFRTRGKETQYF	TGTGCCAGCAGCTTCCGGACACGCGGGAAAGAGACCCAGTACTTC
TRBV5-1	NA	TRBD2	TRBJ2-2	CASSFSGDTGELFF	TGCGCCAGCAGCTTCAGCGGGGATACCGGGGAGCTGTTTTTT
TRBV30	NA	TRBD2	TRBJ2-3	CAWSLAGVPRTDTQYF	TGTGCCTGGAGTCTAGCGGGGGTCCCTCGCACAGATACGCAGTATTTT
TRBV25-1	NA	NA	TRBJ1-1	CASIGPGLTEAFF	TGTGCCAGCATAGGGCCAGGACTCACTGAAGCTTTCTTT
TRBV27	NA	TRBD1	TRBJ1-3	CASKTGAGNTIYF	TGTGCCAGCAAGACAGGGGCTGGAAACACCATATATTTT
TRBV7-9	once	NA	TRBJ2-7	CASSLFLPRVRSYEQYF	TGTGCCAGCAGCTTATTTCTTCCCAGGGTCCGCTCCTACGAGCAGTACTTC
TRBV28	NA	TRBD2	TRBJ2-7	CASSPLGEGEQYF	TGTGCCAGCAGTCCTCTCGGGGAGGGGGAGCAGTACTTC
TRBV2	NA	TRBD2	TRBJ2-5	CASSALRGVLETQYF	TGTGCCAGCAGTGCCTTGCGGGGGGTCCTTGAGACCCAGTACTTC
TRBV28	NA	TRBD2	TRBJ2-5	CASKLAGGTQETQYF	TGTGCCAGCAAATTAGCGGGGGGGACGCAGGAGACCCAGTACTTC
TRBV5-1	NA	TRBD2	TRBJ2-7	CASSLVTSGTYEQYF	TGCGCCAGCAGCTTGGTAACTAGCGGAACCTACGAGCAGTACTTC
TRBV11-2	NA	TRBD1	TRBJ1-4	CASRRTGNEKLFF	TGTGCCAGCAGGAGGACAGGGAATGAAAAACTGTTTTTT
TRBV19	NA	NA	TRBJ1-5	CASSVPGSSNQPQHF	TGTGCCAGTAGCGTTCCAGGGTCTAGCAATCAGCCCCAGCATTTT
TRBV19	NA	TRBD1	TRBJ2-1	CATNDRVGEQFF	TGTGCCACCAACGACAGGGTGGGTGAGCAGTTCTTC
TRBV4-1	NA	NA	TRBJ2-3	CASSQSTGGRGDTQYF	TGCGCCAGCAGCCAATCAACCGGGGGGCGGGGAGATACGCAGTATTTT
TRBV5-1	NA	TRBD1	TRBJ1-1	CASSHGTGVMNTEAFF	TGCGCCAGCAGCCACGGGACAGGTGTCATGAACACTGAAGCTTTCTTT
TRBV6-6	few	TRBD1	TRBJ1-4	CASSYRDSREKLFF	TGTGCCAGCAGTTACCGGGACAGTCGTGAAAAACTGTTTTTT
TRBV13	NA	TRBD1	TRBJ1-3	CASSLGRDRRAIYF	TGTGCCAGCAGCTTAGGCCGGGACAGGAGGGCCATATATTTT
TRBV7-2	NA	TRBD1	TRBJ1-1	CASSPRGPGTEAFF	TGTGCCAGCAGCCCCAGGGGGCCTGGGACTGAAGCTTTCTTT
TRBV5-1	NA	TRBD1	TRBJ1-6	CASRLTGSLHF	TGCGCCAGCAGATTGACAGGGTCCCTCCACTTT
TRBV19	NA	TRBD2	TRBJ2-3	CASSALGGGGTDTQYF	TGTGCCAGTAGTGCGTTGGGCGGGGGAGGCACAGATACGCAGTATTTT
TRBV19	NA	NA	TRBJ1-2	CASREGPPLYGYTF	TGTGCCAGTAGGGAGGGACCGCCCCTCTATGGCTACACCTTC
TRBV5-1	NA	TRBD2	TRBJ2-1	CASSIGGALDEQFF	TGCGCCAGCAGTATCGGGGGGGCCCTCGATGAGCAGTTCTTC
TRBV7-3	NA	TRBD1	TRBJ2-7	CASSFGTGGGEQYF	TGTGCCAGCAGCTTCGGGACAGGGGGCGGAGAGCAGTACTTC
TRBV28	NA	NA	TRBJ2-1	CASSLAGLGAWNEQFF	TGTGCCAGCAGTCTGGCGGGACTCGGAGCATGGAATGAGCAGTTCTTC
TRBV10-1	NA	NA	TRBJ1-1	CASSENLAGEAFF	TGCGCCAGCAGTGAGAATTTGGCGGGCGAAGCTTTCTTT
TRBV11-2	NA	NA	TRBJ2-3	CASSFISPAQYF	TGTGCCAGCAGCTTTATTTCTCCTGCGCAGTATTTT
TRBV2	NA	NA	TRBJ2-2	CASSRTSNTGELFF	TGTGCCAGCAGTCGGACTTCGAACACCGGGGAGCTGTTTTTT
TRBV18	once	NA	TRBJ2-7	CASSRYRQGWDEQYF	TGTGCCAGCTCACGTTATAGGCAGGGATGGGACGAGCAGTACTTC
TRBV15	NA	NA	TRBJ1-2	CATSKGGSNYGYTF	TGTGCCACCAGCAAAGGGGGATCTAACTATGGCTACACCTTC
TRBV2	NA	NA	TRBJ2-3	CASSARGLPTDTQYF	TGTGCCAGCAGTGCCAGGGGCCTCCCCACAGATACGCAGTATTTT
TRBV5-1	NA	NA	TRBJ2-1	CASSPNQGGSYNEQFF	TGCGCCAGCAGCCCCAATCAGGGGGGCTCCTACAATGAGCAGTTCTTC
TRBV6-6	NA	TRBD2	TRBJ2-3	CASSQPTSGSTDTQYF	TGTGCCAGCAGCCAACCAACTAGCGGAAGCACAGATACGCAGTATTTT
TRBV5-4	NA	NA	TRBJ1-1	CASSLDSGWNTEAFF	TGTGCCAGCAGCTTGGACTCAGGGTGGAACACTGAAGCTTTCTTT
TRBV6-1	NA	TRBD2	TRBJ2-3	CASSSRGDGTDTQYF	TGTGCCAGTAGCTCTCGGGGGGATGGCACAGATACGCAGTATTTT
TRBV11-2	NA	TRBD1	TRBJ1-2	CASSRTGGVYGYTF	TGTGCCAGCAGCCGGACAGGGGGTGTCTATGGCTACACCTTC
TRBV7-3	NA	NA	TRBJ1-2	CASSLTPGSGGYTF	TGTGCCAGCAGCTTAACGCCGGGTTCAGGGGGCTACACCTTC